This T cell receptor (beta chain) stems from a study of OX40 agonist ivuxolimab in advanced cancers. The CDR3 contains 16 residues. V dropped 3 bases and J dropped 3; count of bases not matched to a gene: 10. The germline V gene encodes CDR1 SEHNR and CDR2 FQNEAQ (reference sequence). The repertoire was sequenced with immunoSEQ multiplex PCR; TCRdb's copy has only in-frame clones and lacks some. The sample records about 100,000 clones, 75% to 95% being singletons. The receptor was isolated from an adult with an advanced solid tumor such as melanoma, head and neck, liver or kidney cancer. The sample here was CD4+ or CD8+ T cells sorted from blood, taken in a trial of the OX40 agonist ivuxolimab. The J gene is TRBJ2-5, the V gene TRBV7-9; TRBD1 aligns across 7 bases. The CDR3 coding sequence is TGTGCCAGCAGCTTTGCGAGACAGGGCCGGGAAGAGACCCAGTACTTC. This codes for CASSFARQGREETQYF.